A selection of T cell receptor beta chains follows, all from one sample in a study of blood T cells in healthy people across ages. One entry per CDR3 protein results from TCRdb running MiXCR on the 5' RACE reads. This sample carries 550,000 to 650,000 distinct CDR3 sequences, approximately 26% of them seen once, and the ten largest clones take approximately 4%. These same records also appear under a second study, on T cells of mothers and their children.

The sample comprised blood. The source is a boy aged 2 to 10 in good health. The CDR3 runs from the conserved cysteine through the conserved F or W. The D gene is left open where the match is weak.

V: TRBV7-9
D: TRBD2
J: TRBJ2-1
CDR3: CASSYGLASVVSPGNEQFF

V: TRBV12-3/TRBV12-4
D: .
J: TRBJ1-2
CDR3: CASSPESAGVNYGYTF

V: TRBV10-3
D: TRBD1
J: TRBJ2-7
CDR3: CAISSRQGVYEQYF

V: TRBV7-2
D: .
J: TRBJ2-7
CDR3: CASSFAPFDSSYEQYF

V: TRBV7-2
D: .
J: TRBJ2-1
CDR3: CASGRGSYNEQFF

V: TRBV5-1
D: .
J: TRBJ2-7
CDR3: CASSPQGSYDEQYF

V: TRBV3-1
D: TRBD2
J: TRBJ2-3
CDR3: CASISSGNTQYF

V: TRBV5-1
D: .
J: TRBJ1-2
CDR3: CASSRSGTGYGYTF

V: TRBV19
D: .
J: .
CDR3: CASSIVAMGDQDEQFF

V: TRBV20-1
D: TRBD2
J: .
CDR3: CSAKRPSGRRAETQTQYF

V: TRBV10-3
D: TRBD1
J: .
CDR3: CAISTQGNHEQYF

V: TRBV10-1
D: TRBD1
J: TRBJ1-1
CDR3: CASSARGGTEAFF

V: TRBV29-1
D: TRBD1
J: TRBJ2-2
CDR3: CSVRDRANTGELFF

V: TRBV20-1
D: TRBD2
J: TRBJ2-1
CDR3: CSAIRGGYNEQFF

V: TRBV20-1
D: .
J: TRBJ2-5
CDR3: CSARDSPQETQYF

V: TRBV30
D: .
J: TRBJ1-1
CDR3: CAWSVMVSNTEAFF

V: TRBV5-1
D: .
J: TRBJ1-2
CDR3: CASSLRAGYYGYTF

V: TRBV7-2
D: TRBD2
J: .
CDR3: CASSFGLAGGVGDEQYF

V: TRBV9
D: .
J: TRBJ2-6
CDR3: CASTLGHSGTNVLTF

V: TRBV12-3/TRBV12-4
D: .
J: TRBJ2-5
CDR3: CASSPSGEETQYF

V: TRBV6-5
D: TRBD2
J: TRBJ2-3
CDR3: CASSTAGGDTQYF

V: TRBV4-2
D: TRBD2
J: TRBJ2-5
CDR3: CASSQDSSSRGGQETQYF

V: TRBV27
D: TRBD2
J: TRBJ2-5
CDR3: CASSLRRTSGRLVETQYF

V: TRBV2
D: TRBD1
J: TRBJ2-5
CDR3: CASSHDRGGETQYF

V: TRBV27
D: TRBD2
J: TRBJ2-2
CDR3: CASSLGSGRLRGGELFF

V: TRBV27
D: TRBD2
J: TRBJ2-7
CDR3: CASTLVAGSYEQYF

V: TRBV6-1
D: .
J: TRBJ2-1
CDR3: CASSLKAGSHQIFSSYNEQFF

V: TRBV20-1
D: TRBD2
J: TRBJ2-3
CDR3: CSASPSGEADTQYF

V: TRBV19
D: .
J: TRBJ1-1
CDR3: CASSIDWGKRAEAFF

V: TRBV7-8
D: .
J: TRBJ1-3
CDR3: CASAYLEGNTIYF

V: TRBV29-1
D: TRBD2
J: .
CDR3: CSVDSLAGVQGEQFF

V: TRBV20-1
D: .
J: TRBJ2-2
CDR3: CSASKVNPNTGELFF

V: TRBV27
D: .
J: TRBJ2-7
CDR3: CASSLSVSGTPYEQYF

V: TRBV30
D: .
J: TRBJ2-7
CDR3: CAYSPGAYEQYF

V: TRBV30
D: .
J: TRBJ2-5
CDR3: CAGFLQETQYF

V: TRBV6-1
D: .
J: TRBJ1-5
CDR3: CASRAQGSRNQPQHF

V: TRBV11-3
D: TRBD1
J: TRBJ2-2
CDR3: CASSHWDRDTGELFF

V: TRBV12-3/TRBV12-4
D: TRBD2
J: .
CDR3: CAGSLGASGGSYNEQFF

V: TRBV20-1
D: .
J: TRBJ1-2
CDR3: CSASSMGGYTF

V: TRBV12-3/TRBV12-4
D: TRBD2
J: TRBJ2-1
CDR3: CASSRPASGSSYNEQFF

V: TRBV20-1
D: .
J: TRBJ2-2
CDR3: CSARVVGSNTGELFF

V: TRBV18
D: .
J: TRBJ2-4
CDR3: CASSMQGNIQYF

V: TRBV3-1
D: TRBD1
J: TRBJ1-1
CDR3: CASSQETGGHTEAFF

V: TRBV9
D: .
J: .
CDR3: CASSVALKGRNQFF

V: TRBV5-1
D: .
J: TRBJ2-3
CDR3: CASSITGPDTQYF

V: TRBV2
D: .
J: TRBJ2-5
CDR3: CASSEENPGHQETQYF

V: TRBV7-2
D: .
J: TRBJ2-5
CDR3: CASSFSRPQGTQYF

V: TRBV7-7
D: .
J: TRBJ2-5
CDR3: CASSRGGYQETQYF

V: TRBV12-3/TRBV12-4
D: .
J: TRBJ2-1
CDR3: CASSPSGLSSYNEQFF

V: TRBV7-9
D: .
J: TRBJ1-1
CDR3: CASSKSQGWAEAFF

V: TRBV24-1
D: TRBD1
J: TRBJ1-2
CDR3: CATSGQTGRLFGYTF

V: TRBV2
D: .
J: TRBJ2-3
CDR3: CASSWTVSTDTQYF

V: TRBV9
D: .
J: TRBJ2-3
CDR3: CASSPEGGTGTDTQYF

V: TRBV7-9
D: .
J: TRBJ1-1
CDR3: CASSLEGLGEAFF